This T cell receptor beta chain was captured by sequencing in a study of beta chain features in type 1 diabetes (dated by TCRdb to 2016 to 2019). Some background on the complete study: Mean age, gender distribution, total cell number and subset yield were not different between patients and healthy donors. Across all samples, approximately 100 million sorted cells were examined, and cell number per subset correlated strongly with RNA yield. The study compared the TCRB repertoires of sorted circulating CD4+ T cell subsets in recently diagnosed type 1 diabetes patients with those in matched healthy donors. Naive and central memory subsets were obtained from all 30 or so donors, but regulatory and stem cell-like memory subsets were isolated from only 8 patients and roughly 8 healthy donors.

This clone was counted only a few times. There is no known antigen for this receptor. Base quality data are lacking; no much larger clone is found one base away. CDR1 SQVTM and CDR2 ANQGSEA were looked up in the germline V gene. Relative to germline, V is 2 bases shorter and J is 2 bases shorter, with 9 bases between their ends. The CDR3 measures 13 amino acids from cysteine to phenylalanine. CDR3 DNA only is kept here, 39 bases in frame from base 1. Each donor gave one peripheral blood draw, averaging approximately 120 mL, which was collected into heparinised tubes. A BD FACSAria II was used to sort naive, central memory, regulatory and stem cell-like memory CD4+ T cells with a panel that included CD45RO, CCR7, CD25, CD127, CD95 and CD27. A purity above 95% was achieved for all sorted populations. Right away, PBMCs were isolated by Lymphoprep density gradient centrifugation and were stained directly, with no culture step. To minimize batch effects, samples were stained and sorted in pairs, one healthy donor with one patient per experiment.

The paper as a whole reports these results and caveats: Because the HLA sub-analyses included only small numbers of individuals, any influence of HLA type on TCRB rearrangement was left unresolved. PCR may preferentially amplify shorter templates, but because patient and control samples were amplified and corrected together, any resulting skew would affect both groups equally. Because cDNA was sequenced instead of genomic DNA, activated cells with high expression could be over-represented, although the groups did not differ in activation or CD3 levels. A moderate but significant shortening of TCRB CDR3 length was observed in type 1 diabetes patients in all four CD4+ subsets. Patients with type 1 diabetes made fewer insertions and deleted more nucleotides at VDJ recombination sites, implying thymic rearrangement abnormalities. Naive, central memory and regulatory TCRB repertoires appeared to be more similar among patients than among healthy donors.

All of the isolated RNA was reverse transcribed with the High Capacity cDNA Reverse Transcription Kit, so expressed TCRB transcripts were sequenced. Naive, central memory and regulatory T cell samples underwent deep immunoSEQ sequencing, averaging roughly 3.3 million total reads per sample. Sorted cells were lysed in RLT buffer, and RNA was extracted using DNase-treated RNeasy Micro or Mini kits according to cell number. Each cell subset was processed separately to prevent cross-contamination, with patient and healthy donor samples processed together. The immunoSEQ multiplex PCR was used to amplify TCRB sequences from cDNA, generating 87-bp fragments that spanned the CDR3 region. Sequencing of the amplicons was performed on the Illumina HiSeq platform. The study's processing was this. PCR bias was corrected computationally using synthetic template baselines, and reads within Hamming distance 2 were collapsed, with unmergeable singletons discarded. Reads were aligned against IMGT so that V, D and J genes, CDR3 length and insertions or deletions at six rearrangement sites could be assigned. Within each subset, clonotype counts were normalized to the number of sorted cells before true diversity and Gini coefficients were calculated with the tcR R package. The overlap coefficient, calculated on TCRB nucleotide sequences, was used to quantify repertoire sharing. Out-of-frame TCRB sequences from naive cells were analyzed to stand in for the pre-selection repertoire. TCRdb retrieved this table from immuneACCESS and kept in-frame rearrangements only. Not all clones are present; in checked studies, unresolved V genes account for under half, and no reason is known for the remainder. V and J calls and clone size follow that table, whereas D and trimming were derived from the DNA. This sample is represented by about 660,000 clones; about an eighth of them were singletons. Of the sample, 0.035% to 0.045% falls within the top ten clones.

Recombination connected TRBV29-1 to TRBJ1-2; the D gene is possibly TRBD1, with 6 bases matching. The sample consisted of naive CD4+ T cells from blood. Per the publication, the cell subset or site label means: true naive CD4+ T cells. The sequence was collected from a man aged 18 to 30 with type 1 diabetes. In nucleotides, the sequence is TGCAGCGTTGAAAGGGGGATCAACTATGGCTACACCTTC. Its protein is CSVERGINYGYTF.